These 25 T cell receptor beta chains originate from one sample sequenced in a study of vaccination and CD4 T cells after COVID-19. The Oncomine TCR Beta short-read assay was what sequenced the DNA obtained from cultured CD4+ T cells. TCRdb reanalysed the PCR reads using MiXCR and keeps one entry per CDR3 protein. The sample carries some 4,000 distinct CDR3 sequences, 40% to 50% recorded once. Their recognized antigens are unknown. Noted treatment: 10-day PBMC culture with coronavirus spike peptide pools or control peptides (ViraFEST assay). The specimen sequenced was CD4+ T cells from blood, cultured in vitro. The receptors derive from a human donor who had recovered from COVID-19.

The J gene is TRBJ2-5, the V gene TRBV30; tentatively, D is TRBD1 or TRBD2 (6 bases each). Trimming took 0 bases from V and 0 from J, leaving 20 bases between them. Looked up from germline, CDR1 is GTSNPN and CDR2 is SVGIG (reference sequence). This CDR3 is 18 amino acids long. The CDR3 coding sequence is TGTGCCTGGAGTGTTAGACGGGGGCGAACTTGGTACCAAGAGACCCAGTACTTC. Translation: CAWSVRRGRTWYQETQYF. Variable domain in full (rest from reference TRBV30 and TRBJ2-5): SQTIHQWPATLVQPVGSPLSLECTVEGTSNPNLYWYRQAAGRGLQLLFYSVGIGQISSEVPQNLSASRPQDRQFILSSKKLLLSDSGFYLCAWSVRRGRTWYQETQYFGPGTRLLVL.

The rearrangement links TRBV24-1 to TRBJ2-1; TRBD2 is a possible D gene (6 bases). Deletions cut 5 bases from V and 6 bases from J, with 7 bases between. CDR1 and CDR2 from the germline V gene are KGHDR and SFDVKD. The CDR3 contains 12 residues. As DNA, the CDR3 is TGTGCCACCAGTGGGAGGGGCAATGAGCAGTTCTTC. Its protein product is CATSGRGNEQFF.

The chain's CDR3 is CASTRPGDRGQTRQYF. The CDR3 nucleotides are TGTGCCAGCACCCGACCCGGGGACAGGGGGCAAACGAGGCAGTACTTC. This chain uses TRBV2 with TRBJ2-7; 12 bases map to TRBD1. CDR3 length: 16 amino acids. V was clipped by 7 bases and J by 9 bases; unmatched bases: 16. Germline CDR1 is SNHLY and CDR2 is FYNNEI.

The chain uses TRBV20-1 and TRBJ1-1; D perhaps matches TRBD1 (5 bases). Trimming cost V 0 bases and J 0 bases, with 8 bases left between them. The germline gives CDR1 DFQATT, CDR2 SNEGSKA (reference sequence). The length of the CDR3 is 14 residues. The CDR3 reads CSARDRGLNTEAFF. CDR3 coding DNA: TGCAGTGCTAGAGACCGGGGACTGAACACTGAAGCTTTCTTT.

Judged by abundance, this clonotype is medium-sized. CDR3 bases: TGTGCCAGCTCACCAGAGGGGCAGGGGAGTCGCTACACCTTC. Translating gives CASSPEGQGSRYTF. The chain employs TRBV18 and TRBJ1-2; maybe TRBD1 (6 bases). V was shortened by 2 bases and J by 9 bases, with 16 bases between the two germline ends. There are 14 residues in the CDR3. Germline V gene data show CDR1 as KGHSH and CDR2 as LQKENI.

The chain carries TRBV2 and TRBJ2-6, with TRBD2 as a possible D gene (6 bases). Germline V lookup: CDR1 SNHLY, CDR2 FYNNEI. V was trimmed by 8 bases and J by 10 bases, leaving 6 bases between them. The CDR3 consists of 10 residues. The CDR3 nucleotides read TGTGCCAGCGGGGGGAACGTCCTGACTTTC. Residues: CASGGNVLTF.

In this sample, this clonotype turned up once. The chain uses TRBV5-5 and TRBJ1-5; D remains ambiguous. Trimming removed 0 bases from V and 4 bases from J, with 8 bases in between. The CDR3 has 14 amino acids. CDR1 is SGHKS and CDR2 is YYEKEE in the germline V gene (reference sequence). CDR3 DNA sequence: TGTGCCAGCAGCTTGGCCGGGGTGAATCAGCCCCAGCATTTT. Its translation is CASSLAGVNQPQHF.

A few counts support this clonotype. This sequence joins TRBV29-1 and TRBJ2-6, with D perhaps given as TRBD1 or TRBD2 (5 bases each). CDR1 is SQVTM and CDR2 is ANQGSEA in the germline V gene. V was trimmed by 4 bases and J by 4 bases, leaving 8 bases between them. The CDR3 spans 13 residues. CDR3 residues: CSVAGPGANVLTF. In DNA, the CDR3 is TGCAGCGTTGCGGGGCCGGGGGCCAACGTCCTGACTTTC.

The rearrangement links TRBV7-9 to TRBJ1-1; D remains unclear. Per the germline V gene, CDR1 is SEHNR and CDR2 is FQNEAQ (reference sequence). The CDR3 consists of 14 residues. The V and J ends lost 1 base and 7 bases respectively, with 13 bases between them. The CDR3, as DNA: TGTGCCAGCAGCTTAGTTGGTGAAGGTGGTGAAGCTTTCTTT. Translating it yields CASSLVGEGGEAFF.

Details on this clonotype: One junction end does not reproduce the germline sequence, and a read error may be involved. The CDR3 coding sequence is TGTGCCATCGGGCGTGGGCAGGTGATTAACTGTGGCTACACCTTC. As protein: CAIGRGQVINCGYTF. The chain combines TRBV10-3 with TRBJ1-2; no reliable D call. Per germline, CDR1 ENHRY and CDR2 SYGVKD. The CDR3 consists of 15 residues.

The rearrangement links TRBV2 to TRBJ1-6, with 10 bases lining up with TRBD1. The CDR3 covers 16 residues. Germline CDR1 SNHLY, CDR2 FYNNEI. V lost 3 bases to trimming and J lost 9 bases; unmatched junction nucleotides: 8. CDR3 sequence reads: CASSELLGTGASPLHF. The CDR3 DNA follows: TGTGCCAGCAGTGAGCTACTTGGGACAGGGGCTTCACCCCTCCACTTT.

This clonotype occurred a few times. The V gene is TRBV6-1, the J gene TRBJ1-2; no reliable D call. In germline, CDR1 is MNHNS, CDR2 SASEGT. Trimming shortened V by 2 bases and J by 5 bases, and 15 bases separated the two germline ends. CDR3 length equals 15 residues. The DNA of the CDR3 is TGTGCCAGCAGTGAAAATGGAGCGCTGAGTTATGGCTACACCTTC. It encodes CASSENGALSYGYTF.

This chain links TRBV5-8 with TRBJ2-3; D gene ambiguous. V was trimmed by 4 bases and J by 6 bases, leaving 18 bases between them. The CDR3 sequence is 15 residues long. Germline CDR1 reads SGHTS; CDR2 reads YDEGEE. The CDR3 coding sequence is TGTGCCAGCAGCCCAAACTACCGCAGTTTCGATACGCAGTATTTT. As protein: CASSPNYRSFDTQYF.

This chain connects TRBV6-5 to TRBJ1-2; TRBD1 matches 7 bases. Trimming took 0 bases from V and 5 from J; bases not matched to a gene: 6. The CDR3 loop spans 15 amino acids. Germline lookup yields CDR1 MNHEY and CDR2 SVGAGI. The CDR3 sequence: CASSYSSGGIYGYTF. DNA for the CDR3: TGTGCCAGCAGTTACTCGTCAGGGGGGATATATGGCTACACCTTC.

This clonotype has more than one count but fewer than ten. The chain is built from TRBV6-5 and TRBJ1-2; 9 bases are a match to TRBD1. The CDR3 spans 14 residues. V shed 2 bases, J shed 8 bases, and the junction held 6 bases outside the gene matches. CDR1 and CDR2 (germline): MNHEY, SVGAGI. CDR3 coding DNA: TGTGCCAGCAGTTACGGGGACAGGGTCGGCGGCTACACCTTC. Translating it yields CASSYGDRVGGYTF.

The chain employs TRBV20-1 and TRBJ2-3, with D perhaps TRBD1 or TRBD2 (5 bases each). Per germline, CDR1 DFQATT and CDR2 SNEGSKA (reference sequence). With 3 bases removed from V and 6 bases from J, the gap between germline ends came to 13 bases. The CDR3 has 13 amino acids. CDR3 sequence: CSASGANIDTQYF. The CDR3 DNA reads TGCAGTGCTAGCGGGGCAAATATTGATACGCAGTATTTT.

The CDR3, as DNA: TGTGCCAGCAGCTTACTGTCTGGCGGGGGGACAGATACGCAGTATTTT. The encoded protein is CASSLLSGGGTDTQYF. The chain combines TRBV11-2 with TRBJ2-3, with 8 nucleotides matching TRBD2. Germline V gene data show CDR1 as SGHAT and CDR2 as FQNNGV. The CDR3 has 16 residues. The V and J ends lost 2 bases and 3 bases, in that order; junction bases with no gene match: 7.

Here the CDR3 DNA reads TGCGCCAGCAGCTTGGGATTAGCGGGGGGGCTTCAGACCCAGTACTTC. Amino acid sequence: CASSLGLAGGLQTQYF. The chain recombines TRBV5-1 with TRBJ2-5; 11 nucleotides match TRBD2. The V and J ends lost 0 bases and 6 bases, in that order; junction bases with no gene match: 7. Per germline, CDR1 SGHRS and CDR2 YFSETQ. This CDR3 contains 16 residues.

The genes are TRBV14 and TRBJ2-5; possible D gene TRBD1, 5 bases. Germline-derived CDR1 and CDR2 are SGHDN and FVKESK. CDR3 size: 15 residues. V lost 1 base, J lost 7 bases, and 16 bases lay in between. The CDR3 region has the DNA TGTGCCAGCAGCCAAGCAGGGCAGACATGGGGGACCCAGTACTTC. Translation gives CASSQAGQTWGTQYF.

J is TRBJ2-7 and V is TRBV4-2; the D gene is possibly TRBD1 (6 bases). Germline assignment: CDR1 LGHNA and CDR2 YNFKEQ. This CDR3 has 16 residues. Trimming removed 4 bases at V and 2 bases at J, with 18 bases between. CDR3 nucleotides: TGTGCCAGCAGCCTTGGGGCGACAGGCGGTGCCTACGAGCAGTACTTC. Translation gives CASSLGATGGAYEQYF.

This clonotype was counted a few times. The genes are TRBV7-3 and TRBJ1-1, with 9 bases fitting TRBD1. The V gene end was trimmed by 2 bases and the J gene end by 11 bases; junction bases not matched to a gene: 12. Looked up from germline, CDR1 is SGHTA and CDR2 is FQGTGA. The CDR3 loop spans 15 amino acids. Here the CDR3 DNA reads TGTGCCAGCAGCTTACGGGGGACAGGGTTAACTAAGGCTTTCTTT. Translated, it gives CASSLRGTGLTKAFF. Together with reference TRBV7-3 and TRBJ1-1, the CDR3 gives the full variable domain: GAGVSQTPSNKVTEKGKYVELRCDPISGHTALYWYRQSLGQGPEFLIYFQGTGAADDSGLPNDRFFAVRPEGSVSTLKIQRTERGDSAVYLCASSLRGTGLTKAFFGQGTRLTVV.

This clonotype has more than one count but fewer than ten. V is TRBV11-3 and J is TRBJ2-1; 7 positions agree with TRBD2. Germline V CDR1 and CDR2: SGHNT, YENEEA. V shed 5 bases and J 7 bases; nucleotides not matched to a gene: 11. CDR3 size: 15 residues. CDR3 in DNA: TGTGCCAGCAGCCCCAGAACTAGCGCGAGGAATGAGCAGTTCTTC. It codes for CASSPRTSARNEQFF.

This clonotype is hyperexpanded within its sample. The chain recombines TRBV20-1 with TRBJ2-5, with 11 nucleotides matching TRBD2. Germline values: CDR1 DFQATT, CDR2 SNEGSKA (reference sequence). V lost 4 bases to trimming and J lost 1 base; unmatched junction nucleotides: 2. The CDR3 length is 14 residues. CDR3 protein: CSATSGGFQETQYF. The CDR3 DNA follows: TGCAGTGCTACTAGCGGGGGGTTCCAAGAGACCCAGTACTTC.

V usage is TRBV18 and J usage is TRBJ1-2; a possible D gene is TRBD1 (5 bases). The germline V gene has CDR1 KGHSH and CDR2 LQKENI. This CDR3 spans 13 amino acids. The V end lost 2 bases, the J end lost 8 bases, and 12 bases lay between the germline ends. In DNA form, the CDR3 reads TGTGCCAGCTCACCATTGGGGGGTGAGGGCTACACCTTC. Translated: CASSPLGGEGYTF.

Concerning this clonotype itself: At one end the junction does not follow the germline gene, possibly because of a read error. The chain employs TRBV20-1 and TRBJ2-5; 7 bases fit TRBD2. From germline, CDR1 is DFQATT and CDR2 SNEGSKA (reference sequence). The CDR3 spans 15 residues. The CDR3 here is CGASLIGGRKETQYF. As DNA, the CDR3 is TGCGGTGCTAGTTTGATCGGCGGGAGAAAAGAGACCCAGTACTTC.